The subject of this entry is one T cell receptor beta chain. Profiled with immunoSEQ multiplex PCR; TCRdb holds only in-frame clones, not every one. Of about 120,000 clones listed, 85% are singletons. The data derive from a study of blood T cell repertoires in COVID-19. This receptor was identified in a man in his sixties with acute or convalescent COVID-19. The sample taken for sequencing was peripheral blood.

CDR3 in DNA: TGTGCCAGCAGCCCGAAAGCGGGAGCGGGCATTGAGCAGTTCTTC. Its translation: CASSPKAGAGIEQFF. This sequence joins TRBV7-2 and TRBJ2-1, with 8 bases fitting TRBD2. CDR3 length equals 15 residues. V lost 5 bases and J lost 9; bases outside the gene matches: 12. Germline V CDR1 and CDR2: SGHTA, FQGNSA.